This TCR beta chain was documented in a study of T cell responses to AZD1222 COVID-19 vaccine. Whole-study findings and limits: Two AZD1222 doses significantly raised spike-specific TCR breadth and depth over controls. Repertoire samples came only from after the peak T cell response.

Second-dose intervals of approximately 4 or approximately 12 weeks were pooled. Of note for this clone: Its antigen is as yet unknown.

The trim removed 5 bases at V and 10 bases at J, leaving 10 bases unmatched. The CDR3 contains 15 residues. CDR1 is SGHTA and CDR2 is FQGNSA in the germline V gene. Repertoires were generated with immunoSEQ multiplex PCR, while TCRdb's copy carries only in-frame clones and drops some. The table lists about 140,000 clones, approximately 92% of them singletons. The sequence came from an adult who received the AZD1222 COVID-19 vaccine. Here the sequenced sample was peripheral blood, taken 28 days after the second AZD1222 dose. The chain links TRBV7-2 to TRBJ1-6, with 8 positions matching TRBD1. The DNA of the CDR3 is TGTGCCAGCAGCCCCGGACAGGGAAGAGGCTCACCCCTCCACTTT. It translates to CASSPGQGRGSPLHF.